The 2 T cell receptor beta chains reported below all come from one sample, sequenced in a study of T cell responses to AZD1222 COVID-19 vaccine. TCRdb's table, derived via immunoSEQ multiplex PCR, lists solely in-frame clones and lacks some. The sample yields more than 95,000 clones, more than 85% seen once. The specimen comprised peripheral blood, sampled on day 0 of AZD1222 vaccination. The receptors here all came from an adult in good health.

This clone was recorded only once. The chain is built from TRBV6-4 and TRBJ1-2, with D possibly being TRBD1 (5 bases). V lost 10 bases, J lost 7 bases, and 25 bases lay in between. Germline V gene sequence: CDR1 MRHNA, CDR2 SNTAGT. The CDR3 runs 15 residues. The CDR3 bases are TGTGCCACCGGATTTACCGGGACGACGCAGATTGGCTACACCTTC. It yields the protein CATGFTGTTQIGYTF.

This chain joins TRBV2 and TRBJ1-5; the D gene is possibly TRBD1 (5 bases). V dropped 6 bases and J dropped 2 bases, with 11 bases sitting between them. Germline lookup yields CDR1 SNHLY and CDR2 FYNNEI. The CDR3 spans 14 residues. This CDR3 is CASSPGGGNQPQHF. In DNA, the CDR3 is TGTGCCAGCAGCCCCGGGGGGGGCAATCAGCCCCAGCATTTT. Full variable domain (missing parts from reference TRBV2 and TRBJ1-5): EPEVTQTPSHQVTQMGQEVILRCVPISNHLYFYWYRQILGQKVEFLVSFYNNEISEKSEIFDDQFSVERPDGSNFTLKIRSTKLEDSAMYFCASSPGGGNQPQHFGDGTRLSIL.